The following is a T cell receptor beta chain sequence with its context. Antigen specificity is unknown. The CDR3 runs 13 residues. CDR1 is DFQATT and CDR2 is SNEGSKA in the germline V gene (reference sequence). Trimming took 5 bases from V and 5 from J; bases not matched to a gene: 9. Libraries were made from TCR beta cDNA, and they carried unique molecular identifiers. Via MiXCR, TCRdb re-called the PCR reads, giving one row per CDR3 protein. The sample shows hundreds of thousands of distinct CDR3 sequences, roughly 38% of them seen only once. The data originate from a study of post-analysis software for immune sequencing data. General study findings and limits: Compared against controls, patients with multiple sclerosis displayed significantly lower normalized Chao1 diversity. Samples sharing a preparation batch grouped tightly together when assessed by F measure. When patients were compared with controls, about five TRBV segments were more frequent, TRBV5-6, TRBV5-1 and TRBV20-1 among them.

The gene calls are TRBV20-1 and TRBJ2-7; 7 bases align to TRBD2. The receptor's source is a girl aged 5-17 years with multiple sclerosis. Sequencing was carried out using blood. In DNA, the CDR3 is TGCAGTGCTTGGGGGGGAGCCTCACACGAGCAGTACTTC. Translating it yields CSAWGGASHEQYF.